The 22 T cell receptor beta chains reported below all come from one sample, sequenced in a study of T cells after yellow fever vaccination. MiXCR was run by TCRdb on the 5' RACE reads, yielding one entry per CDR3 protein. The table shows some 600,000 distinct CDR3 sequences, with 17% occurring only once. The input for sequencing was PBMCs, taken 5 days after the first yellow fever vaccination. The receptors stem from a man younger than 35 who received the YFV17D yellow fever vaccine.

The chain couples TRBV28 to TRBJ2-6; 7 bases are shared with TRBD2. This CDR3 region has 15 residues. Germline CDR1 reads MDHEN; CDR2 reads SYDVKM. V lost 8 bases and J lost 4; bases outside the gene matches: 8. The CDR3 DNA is TGTGCCAGCGGACTAGACGTTCTGGGGGCCAACGTCCTGACTTTC. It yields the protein CASGLDVLGANVLTF.

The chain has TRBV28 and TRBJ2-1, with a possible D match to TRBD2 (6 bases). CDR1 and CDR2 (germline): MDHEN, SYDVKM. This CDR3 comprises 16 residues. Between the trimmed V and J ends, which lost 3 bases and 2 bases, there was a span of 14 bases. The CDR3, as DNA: TGTGCCAGCAGTTTGGGGCGGGGCGTTACCTACAATGAGCAGTTCTTC. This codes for CASSLGRGVTYNEQFF.

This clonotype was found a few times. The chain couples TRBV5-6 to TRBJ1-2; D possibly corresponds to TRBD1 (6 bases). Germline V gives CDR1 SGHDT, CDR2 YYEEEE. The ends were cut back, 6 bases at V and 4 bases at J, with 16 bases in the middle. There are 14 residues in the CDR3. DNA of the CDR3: TGTGCCAGCAAACATGGAGGACAGAGCTATGGCTACACCTTC. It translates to CASKHGGQSYGYTF.

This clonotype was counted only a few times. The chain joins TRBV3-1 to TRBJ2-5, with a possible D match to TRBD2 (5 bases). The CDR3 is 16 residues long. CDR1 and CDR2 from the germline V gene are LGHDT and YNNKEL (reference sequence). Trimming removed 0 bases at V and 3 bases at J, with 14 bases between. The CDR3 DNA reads TGTGCCAGCAGCCAAGATCACGGGGTTGTGGAAGAGACCCAGTACTTC. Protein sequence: CASSQDHGVVEETQYF.

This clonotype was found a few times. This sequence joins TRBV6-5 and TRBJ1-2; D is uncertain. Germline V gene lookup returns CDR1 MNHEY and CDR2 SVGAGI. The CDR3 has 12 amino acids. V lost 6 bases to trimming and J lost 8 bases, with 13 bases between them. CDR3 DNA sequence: TGTGCCAGCAGAGGCCGCATATCCGGCTACACCTTC. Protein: CASRGRISGYTF.

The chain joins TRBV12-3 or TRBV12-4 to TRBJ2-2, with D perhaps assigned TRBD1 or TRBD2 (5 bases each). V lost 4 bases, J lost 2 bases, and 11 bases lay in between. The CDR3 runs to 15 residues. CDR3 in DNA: TGTGCCAGCAGTTCCCGGGACGGTAACACCGGGGAGCTGTTTTTT. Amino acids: CASSSRDGNTGELFF.

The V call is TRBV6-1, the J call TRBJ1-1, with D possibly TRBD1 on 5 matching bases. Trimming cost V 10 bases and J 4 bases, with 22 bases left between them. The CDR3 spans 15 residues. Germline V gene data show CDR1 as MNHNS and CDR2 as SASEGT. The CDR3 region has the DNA TGTGCCACCTTCCCCGGGGCGGACGGCGCCACTGAAGCTTTCTTT. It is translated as CATFPGADGATEAFF.

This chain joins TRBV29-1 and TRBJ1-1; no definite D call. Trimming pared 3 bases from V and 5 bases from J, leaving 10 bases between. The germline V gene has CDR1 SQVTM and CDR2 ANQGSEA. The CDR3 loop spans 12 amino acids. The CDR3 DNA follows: TGCAGCGTTGATGTGACGGGGACTGAAGCTTTCTTT. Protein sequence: CSVDVTGTEAFF.

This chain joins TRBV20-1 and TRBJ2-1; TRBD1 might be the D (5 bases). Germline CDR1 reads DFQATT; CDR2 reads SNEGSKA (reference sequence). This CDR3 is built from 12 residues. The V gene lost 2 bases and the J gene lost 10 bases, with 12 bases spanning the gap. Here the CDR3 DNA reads TGCAGTGCTAGATTCAGGGCATGGGAGCAGTTCTTC. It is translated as CSARFRAWEQFF.

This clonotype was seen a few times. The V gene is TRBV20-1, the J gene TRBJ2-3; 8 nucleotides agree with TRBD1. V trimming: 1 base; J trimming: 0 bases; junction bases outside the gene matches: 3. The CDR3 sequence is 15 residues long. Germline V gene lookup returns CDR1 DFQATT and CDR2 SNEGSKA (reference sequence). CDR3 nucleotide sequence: TGCAGTGCTAGAGGGACAGGGCACAGCACAGATACGCAGTATTTT. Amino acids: CSARGTGHSTDTQYF.

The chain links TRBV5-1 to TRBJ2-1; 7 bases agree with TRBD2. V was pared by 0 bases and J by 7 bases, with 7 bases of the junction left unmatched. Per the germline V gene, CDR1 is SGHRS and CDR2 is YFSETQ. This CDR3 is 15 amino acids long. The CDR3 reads CASSLELPGGNEQFF. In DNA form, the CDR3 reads TGCGCCAGCAGCTTGGAGTTACCGGGGGGTAATGAGCAGTTCTTC. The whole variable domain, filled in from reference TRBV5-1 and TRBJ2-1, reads KAGVTQTPRYLIKTRGQQVTLSCSPISGHRSVSWYQQTPGQGLQFLFEYFSETQRNKGNFPGRFSGRQFSNSRSEMNVSTLELGDSALYLCASSLELPGGNEQFFGPGTRLTVL.

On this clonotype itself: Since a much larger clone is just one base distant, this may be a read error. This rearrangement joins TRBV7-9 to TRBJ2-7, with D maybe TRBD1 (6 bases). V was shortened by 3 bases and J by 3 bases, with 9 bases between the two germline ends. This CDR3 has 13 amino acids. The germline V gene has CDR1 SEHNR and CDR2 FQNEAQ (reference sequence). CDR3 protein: CASSFQGNYEQYF. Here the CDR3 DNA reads TGTGCCAGCAGCTTCCAGGGGAACTACGAGCAGTACTTC.

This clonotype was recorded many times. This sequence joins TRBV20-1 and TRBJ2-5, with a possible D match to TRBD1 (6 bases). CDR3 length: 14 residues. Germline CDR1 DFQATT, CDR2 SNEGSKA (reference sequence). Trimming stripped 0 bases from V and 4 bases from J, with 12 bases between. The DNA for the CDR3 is TGCAGTGCTAGAGAACTAACAGGGAGAGAGACCCAGTACTTC. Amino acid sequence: CSARELTGRETQYF.

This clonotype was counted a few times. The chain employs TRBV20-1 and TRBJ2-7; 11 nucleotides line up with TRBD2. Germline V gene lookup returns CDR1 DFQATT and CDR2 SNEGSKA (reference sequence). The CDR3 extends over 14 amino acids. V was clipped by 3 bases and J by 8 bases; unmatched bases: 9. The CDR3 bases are TGCAGTGCTAGGGATACTAGCGGGGGAGGAAAGCAGTACTTC. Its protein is CSARDTSGGGKQYF.

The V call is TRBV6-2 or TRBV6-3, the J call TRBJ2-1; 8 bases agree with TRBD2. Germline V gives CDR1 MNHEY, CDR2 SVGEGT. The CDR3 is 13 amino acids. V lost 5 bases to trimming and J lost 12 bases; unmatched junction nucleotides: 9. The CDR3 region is CASSPGLVPWQFF. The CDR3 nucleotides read TGTGCCAGCAGTCCGGGACTAGTCCCGTGGCAGTTCTTC.

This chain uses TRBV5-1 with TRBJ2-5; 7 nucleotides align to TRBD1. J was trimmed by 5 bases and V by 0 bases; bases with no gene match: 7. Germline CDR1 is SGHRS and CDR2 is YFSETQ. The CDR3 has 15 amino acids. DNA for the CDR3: TGCGCCAGCAGCTTGGTCGCAGGGGGATGGGAGACCCAGTACTTC. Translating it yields CASSLVAGGWETQYF.

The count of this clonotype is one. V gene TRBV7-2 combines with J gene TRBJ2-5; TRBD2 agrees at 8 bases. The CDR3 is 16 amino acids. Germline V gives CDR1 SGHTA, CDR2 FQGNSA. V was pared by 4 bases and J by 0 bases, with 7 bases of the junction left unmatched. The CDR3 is CASSSSKRGYQETQYF. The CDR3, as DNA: TGTGCCAGCAGCTCAAGCAAGCGGGGGTACCAAGAGACCCAGTACTTC.

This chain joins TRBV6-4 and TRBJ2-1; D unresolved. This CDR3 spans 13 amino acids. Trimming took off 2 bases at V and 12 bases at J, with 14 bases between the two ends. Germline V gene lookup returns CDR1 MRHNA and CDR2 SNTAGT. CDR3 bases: TGTGCCAGCAGTGACCCAGCGAGCTTTAGGCAGTTCTTC. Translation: CASSDPASFRQFF.

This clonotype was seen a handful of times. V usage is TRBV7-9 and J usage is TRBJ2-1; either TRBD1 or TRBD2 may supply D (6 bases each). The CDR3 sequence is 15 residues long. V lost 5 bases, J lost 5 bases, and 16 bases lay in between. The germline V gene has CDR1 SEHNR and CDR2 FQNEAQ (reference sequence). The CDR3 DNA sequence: TGTGCCAGCAGCGCCCGACTAGAGGGGGACAATGAGCAGTTCTTC. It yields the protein CASSARLEGDNEQFF.

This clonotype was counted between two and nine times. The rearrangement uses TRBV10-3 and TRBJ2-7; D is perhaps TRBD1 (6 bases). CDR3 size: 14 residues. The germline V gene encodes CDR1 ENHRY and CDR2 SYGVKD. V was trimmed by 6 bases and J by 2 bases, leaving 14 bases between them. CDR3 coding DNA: TGTGCCATCAGGCCTTCGACAGGCCCCTACGAGCAGTACTTC. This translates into CAIRPSTGPYEQYF.

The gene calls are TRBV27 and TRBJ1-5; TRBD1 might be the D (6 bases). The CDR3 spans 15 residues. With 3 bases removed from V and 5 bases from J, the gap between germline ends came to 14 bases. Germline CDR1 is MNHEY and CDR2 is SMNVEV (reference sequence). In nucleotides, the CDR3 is TGTGCCAGCAGTTTTTGGGGGGCCCCTCATCAGCCCCAGCATTTT. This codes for CASSFWGAPHQPQHF.

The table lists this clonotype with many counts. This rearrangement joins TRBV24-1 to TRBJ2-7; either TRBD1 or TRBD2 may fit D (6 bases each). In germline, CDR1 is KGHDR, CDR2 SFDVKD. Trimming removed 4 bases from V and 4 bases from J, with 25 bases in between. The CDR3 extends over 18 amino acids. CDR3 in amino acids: CATSEPGDTPGVLYEQYF. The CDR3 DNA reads TGTGCCACCAGTGAACCCGGGGACACCCCGGGGGTACTATACGAGCAGTACTTC.